The source of this T cell receptor (beta chain) is a study of technical replicates of blood from several donors. The assay was immunoSEQ multiplex PCR, and TCRdb's table has in-frame clones only and misses some. Counted here are almost 70,000 clones, approximately 89% occurring once; the ten biggest clones make up roughly 5%. Germline V CDR1 and CDR2: SGHTA, FQGTGA. Trimming removed 8 bases from V and 5 bases from J; junction bases left unmatched: 2. The CDR3 spans 13 residues. The receptor comes from a human donor in good health. Some clones in this sample may be carry-over from other donors' samples. Sequencing used PBMCs. The chain employs TRBV7-3 and TRBJ2-1; the match to TRBD2 covers 11 bases. CDR3 protein: CASSGLADNEQFF. The DNA for the CDR3 is TGTGCCAGCTCGGGACTAGCGGACAATGAGCAGTTCTTC. The full variable domain, with the rest looked up from reference TRBV7-3 and TRBJ2-1, is GAGVSQTPSNKVTEKGKYVELRCDPISGHTALYWYRQSLGQGPEFLIYFQGTGAADDSGLPNDRFFAVRPEGSVSTLKIQRTERGDSAVYLCASSGLADNEQFFGPGTRLTVL.